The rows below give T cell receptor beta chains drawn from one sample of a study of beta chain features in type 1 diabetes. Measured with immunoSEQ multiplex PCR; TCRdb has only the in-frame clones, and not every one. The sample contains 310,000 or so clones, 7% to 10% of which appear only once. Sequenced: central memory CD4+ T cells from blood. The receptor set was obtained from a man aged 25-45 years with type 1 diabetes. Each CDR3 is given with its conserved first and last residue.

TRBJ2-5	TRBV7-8	CASSLALRETQYF
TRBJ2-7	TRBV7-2	CASSKGQGGGYEQYF
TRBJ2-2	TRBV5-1	CASRDPPNTGELFF
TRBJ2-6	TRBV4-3	CASSQDITSGANVLTF
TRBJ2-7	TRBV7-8	CASSYYSGPYEQYF
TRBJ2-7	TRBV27	CASSFGRGGTYEQYF
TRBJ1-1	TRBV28	CASRIGTGAMNTEAFF
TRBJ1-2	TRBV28	CASRTGQAIYGYTF
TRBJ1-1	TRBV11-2	CASSLARNTEAFF
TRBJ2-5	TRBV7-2	CASSPTLSGSQETQYF
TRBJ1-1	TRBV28	CASSLSGQGDTEAFF
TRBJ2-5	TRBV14	CASSQVGQGETQYF
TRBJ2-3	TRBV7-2	CASSLVAGGADTQYF
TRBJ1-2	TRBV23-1	CASSQGRNYGYTF
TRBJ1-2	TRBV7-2	CASSRDFFGYTF
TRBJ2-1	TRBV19	CASSALAGVKLEQFF
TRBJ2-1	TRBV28	CASGQGGHEQFF
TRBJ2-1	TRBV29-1	CSAESTGEGYNEQFF
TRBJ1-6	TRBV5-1	CASSLGTGENSPLHF
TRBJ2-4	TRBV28	CASSLGGAKNIQYF
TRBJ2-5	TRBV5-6	CASSLVGMRETQYF
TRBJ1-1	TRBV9	CASRSEGADTEAFF
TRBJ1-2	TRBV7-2	CASNQGMNEGGYTF
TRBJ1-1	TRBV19	CASRDRNTEAFF
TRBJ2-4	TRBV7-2	CASSLRVNIQYF
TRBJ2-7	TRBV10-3	CAISASTGQGIYEQYF
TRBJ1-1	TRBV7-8	CASNDRGLLTEAFF
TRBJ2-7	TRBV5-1	CASSLVNPDNYEQYF
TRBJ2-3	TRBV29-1	CSVRRGRVTDTQYF
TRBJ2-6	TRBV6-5	CASSYSGTAVGVLTF
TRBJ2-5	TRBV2	CASSLSMGGPETQYF
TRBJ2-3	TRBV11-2	CASGWGASTDTQYF
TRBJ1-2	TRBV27	CASSLSARVYGYTF
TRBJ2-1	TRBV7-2	CASTTYTSDNEQFF
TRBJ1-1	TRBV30	CAYLVGGRGSTEAFF
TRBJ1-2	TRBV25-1	CASSEGGSYGYTF
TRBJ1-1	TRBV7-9	CASSLSDRYTEAFF
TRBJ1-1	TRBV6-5	CASLRRGETEAFF
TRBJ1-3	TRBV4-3	CASSQGEAGGNTIYF
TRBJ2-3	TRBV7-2	CASSSRQGTDTQYF
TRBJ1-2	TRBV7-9	CASSPTGVVYGYTF
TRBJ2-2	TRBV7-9	CASSRLGPGELFF
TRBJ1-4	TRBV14	CASSLGGGNEKLFF
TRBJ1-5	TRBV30	CAWTRGGTQPQHF
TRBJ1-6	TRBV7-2	CASSLAGELSSYNSPLHF
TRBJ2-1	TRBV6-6	CASSFLPGVGNEQFF
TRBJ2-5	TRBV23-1	CASSQSKEHIGGETQYF
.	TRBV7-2	CASSGQGWTDEQYF